These 27 T cell receptor beta chains originate from one sample sequenced in a study of blood T cell repertoires in COVID-19. TCRdb's table, derived via immunoSEQ multiplex PCR, lists solely in-frame clones and lacks some. The sample yields about 480,000 clones, 88% seen once. Sequencing was performed on PBMCs or T cells enriched from blood (not recorded which). Receptors were obtained from a woman aged 40 to 49 who had recovered from COVID-19.

The chain combines TRBV27 with TRBJ1-1, with 10 bases lining up with TRBD1. V was pared by 4 bases and J by 4 bases, with 15 bases of the junction left unmatched. Germline V gene sequence: CDR1 MNHEY, CDR2 SMNVEV (reference sequence). The CDR3 covers 18 residues. In nucleotides, the CDR3 is TGTGCCAGCAGTTCTGGGGGGGGAACCGGGACAGGGGTCACTGAAGCTTTCTTT. This translates into CASSSGGGTGTGVTEAFF.

V and J are TRBV11-2 and TRBJ1-5, with a tentative D call TRBD1 (6 bases). V shed 1 base and J shed 6 bases, with 13 bases lying between them. Germline assignment: CDR1 SGHAT and CDR2 FQNNGV. The CDR3 sequence is 15 residues long. The CDR3 coding sequence is TGTGCCAGCAGCTTAGTACAGGGTCAGTCTCAGCCCCAGCATTTT. As protein: CASSLVQGQSQPQHF.

This chain uses TRBV19 with TRBJ1-3; 8 bases are shared with TRBD1. Trimming cost V 3 bases and J 3 bases; bases outside gene matches: 10. Germline CDR1 reads LNHDA; CDR2 reads SQIVND (reference sequence). The CDR3 runs to 17 residues. CDR3: CASSISDRDHVGNTIYF. CDR3 in DNA: TGTGCCAGTAGTATTTCGGACAGGGACCACGTTGGAAACACCATATATTTT.

This clone has just a few counts. The V call is TRBV27, the J call TRBJ2-7, with D maybe TRBD1 (7 bases). Trimming pared 7 bases from V and 7 bases from J, leaving 23 bases between. The length of the CDR3 is 15 residues. CDR1 is MNHEY and CDR2 is SMNVEV in the germline V gene (reference sequence). The CDR3 here is CASTPGAKTGREQYF. In DNA form, the CDR3 reads TGTGCCAGCACGCCGGGAGCTAAGACAGGGCGGGAGCAGTACTTC.

This chain uses TRBV21-1 with TRBJ1-5; TRBD1, the table's D call, lacks a check against the DNA. TRBV21-1 is deemed a pseudogene. CDR3 length: 16 amino acids. CDR3 DNA: TGTGCCAGCAGCAGGGTGGACAGGGGCTTGGATCAGCCCCAGCATTTT. Encoded protein: CASSRVDRGLDQPQHF.

V gene TRBV4-3 combines with J gene TRBJ1-6; 10 positions match TRBD1. The CDR3 consists of 15 residues. The J segment lost 8 bases and the V segment lost 4 bases, leaving 5 bases of the junction unmatched. Germline V gene sequence: CDR1 LGHNA, CDR2 YSLEER. The CDR3 sequence: CASSRSTGGDSPLHF. CDR3 DNA sequence: TGCGCCAGCAGCCGATCGACAGGGGGCGATTCACCCCTCCACTTT.

The chain employs TRBV3-1 (or the pseudogene TRBV3-2) and TRBJ2-1, with 10 bases matching TRBD2. This CDR3 contains 15 residues. Trimming at V came to 1 base and at J to 8 bases, leaving 5 bases not matched to a gene. The germline V gene encodes CDR1 LGHDT and CDR2 YNNKEL (reference sequence). CDR3 bases: TGTGCCAGCAGCCAAGTAGCGGGAGGTTTCGATGAGCAGTTCTTC. It is translated as CASSQVAGGFDEQFF.

The chain couples TRBV9 to TRBJ1-2; TRBD1 might be the D (6 bases). Germline CDR1 is SGDLS and CDR2 is YYNGEE. This CDR3 region has 18 residues. Trimming stripped 3 bases from V and 2 bases from J, with 23 bases between. In DNA, the CDR3 is TGTGCCAGCAGCGAATACAGGGTTGTTAGTCGAACCAACTATGGCTACACCTTC. Protein product: CASSEYRVVSRTNYGYTF.

The J gene is TRBJ1-1, the V gene TRBV6-2 or TRBV6-3; D not resolved. V was shortened by 2 bases and J by 5 bases, with 9 bases between the two germline ends. Germline CDR1 and CDR2: MNHEY and SVGEGT. CDR3 size: 13 residues. The CDR3 DNA sequence: TGTGCCAGCAGTTACGCAGGATTAACTGAAGCTTTCTTT. Translated, it gives CASSYAGLTEAFF.

The chain recombines TRBV11-2 with TRBJ2-5, with 7 positions matching TRBD2. Germline CDR1 is SGHAT and CDR2 is FQNNGV. The CDR3 covers 15 residues. The J segment lost 5 bases and the V segment lost 1 base, leaving 7 bases of the junction unmatched. CDR3 in DNA: TGTGCCAGCAGCTTAGGCGGGAGTGGAGGGGAGACCCAGTACTTC. Protein: CASSLGGSGGETQYF.

This chain uses TRBV25-1 with TRBJ1-3; D remains ambiguous. Trimming pared 8 bases from V and 0 bases from J, leaving 5 bases between. The CDR3 is 12 amino acids. The germline gives CDR1 MGHDK, CDR2 SYGVNS. The CDR3 spells CASHSSGNTIYF. DNA of the CDR3: TGTGCCAGCCATAGCTCTGGAAACACCATATATTTT.

This chain joins TRBV12-3 or TRBV12-4 and TRBJ1-5; D remains unclear. The length of the CDR3 is 13 residues. V was pared by 3 bases and J by 4 bases, with 7 bases between. The CDR3 region has the DNA TGTGCCAGCAGTTTTGCCGGGAATCAGCCCCAGCATTTT. The encoded protein is CASSFAGNQPQHF.

The V and J genes are TRBV28 and TRBJ1-1; D is ambiguous. V was pared by 6 bases and J by 0 bases, with 5 bases between. The CDR3 has 12 residues. Per the germline V gene, CDR1 is MDHEN and CDR2 is SYDVKM. CDR3 sequence reads: CASSTVNTEAFF. The CDR3 nucleotides are TGTGCCAGCAGCACAGTGAACACTGAAGCTTTCTTT.

CDR3 DNA sequence: TGCGCCAGCAGCGAAACAGGGGCCGATCACTCTGGAAACACCATATATTTT. It yields the protein CASSETGADHSGNTIYF. The chain combines TRBV4-1 with TRBJ1-3; 7 positions agree with TRBD1. CDR3 size: 17 residues. Germline-derived CDR1 and CDR2 are MGHRA and YSYEKL. V was pared by 5 bases and J by 0 bases, with 10 bases of the junction left unmatched.

The genes are TRBV5-8 and TRBJ2-7; D gene ambiguous. CDR3 length equals 14 residues. Germline V lookup: CDR1 SGHTS, CDR2 YDEGEE. The ends were cut back, 1 base at V and 1 base at J, with 9 bases in the middle. DNA for the CDR3: TGTGCCAGCAGCTTGCTAGATCCATCCTACGAGCAGTACTTC. This gives the protein CASSLLDPSYEQYF.

V and J are TRBV11-3 and TRBJ1-1, with no clear D. Germline V gene lookup returns CDR1 SGHNT and CDR2 YENEEA. The CDR3 contains 12 residues. V lost 0 bases to trimming and J lost 4 bases, with 3 bases between them. The DNA for the CDR3 is TGTGCCAGCAGCTTAGATCGCACTGAAGCTTTCTTT. Amino acids: CASSLDRTEAFF.

The V call is TRBV14, the J call TRBJ1-1, with 8 nucleotides matching TRBD1. V was pared by 4 bases and J by 12 bases, with 10 bases of the junction left unmatched. The CDR3 contains 13 residues. CDR1 and CDR2 from the germline V gene are SGHDN and FVKESK. This chain's CDR3 is CASSPGQGRRSFF. The CDR3 nucleotides are TGTGCCAGCAGCCCAGGACAGGGAAGACGGTCTTTCTTT.

This clone was counted only a few times. This chain links TRBV5-6 with TRBJ2-7; tentative D call: TRBD1 (6 bases). Deletions cut 3 bases from V and 4 bases from J, with 23 bases between. Per germline, CDR1 SGHDT and CDR2 YYEEEE. CDR3 length: 17 amino acids. The CDR3 sequence is CASSSGWGPLPRYEQYF. CDR3 bases: TGTGCCAGCAGCTCCGGGTGGGGGCCGCTCCCCCGTTACGAGCAGTACTTC.

The J gene is TRBJ1-1, the V gene TRBV6-5, with TRBD1 matching 8 bases. The CDR3 totals 15 residues. Germline CDR1 and CDR2: MNHEY and SVGAGI. V trimming: 0 bases; J trimming: 8 bases; junction bases outside the gene matches: 8. The CDR3 loop is CASSYSAGGVMEAFF. In nucleotides, the CDR3 is TGTGCCAGCAGTTACTCGGCAGGGGGCGTCATGGAAGCTTTCTTT.

The rearrangement uses TRBV18 and TRBJ1-2; 7 bases map to TRBD1. Germline V CDR1 and CDR2: KGHSH, LQKENI. V was pared by 2 bases and J by 0 bases, with 6 bases of the junction left unmatched. This CDR3 comprises 16 residues. The CDR3 DNA is TGTGCCAGCTCACCAACATGGGACAGCTCTAACTATGGCTACACCTTC. Its protein product is CASSPTWDSSNYGYTF.

The table lists this clone with a count of one. V gene TRBV2 combines with J gene TRBJ1-2; D unresolved. Trimming shortened V by 3 bases and J by 3 bases, and 11 bases separated the two germline ends. This CDR3 is 14 amino acids long. From germline, CDR1 is SNHLY and CDR2 FYNNEI. CDR3 sequence (DNA): TGTGCCAGCAGTGATAATATAGGAGACTATGGCTACACCTTC. Its protein product is CASSDNIGDYGYTF.

V gene TRBV7-2 combines with J gene TRBJ1-3, with TRBD1 matching 7 bases. CDR1 and CDR2 (germline): SGHTA, FQGNSA. This CDR3 contains 15 residues. The V and J ends lost 6 bases and 0 bases, in that order; junction bases with no gene match: 5. The CDR3 region is CASSSTGYSGNTIYF. CDR3 coding DNA: TGTGCCAGCAGTTCGACAGGGTACTCTGGAAACACCATATATTTT.

The chain carries TRBV2 and TRBJ1-5; D may be TRBD1 (6 bases). V was cut by 1 base and J by 3 bases, with 10 bases left in between. The length of the CDR3 is 15 residues. Germline loops: CDR1 SNHLY, CDR2 FYNNEI. CDR3 nucleotide sequence: TGTGCCAGCAGTGAAGAACAGGGAGACAATCAGCCCCAGCATTTT. It encodes CASSEEQGDNQPQHF.

This clone was detected only a few times. As DNA, the CDR3 is TGTGCCAGTAGTATAGACCTCGGGGGACCCGTGTACGAGCAGTACTTC. This codes for CASSIDLGGPVYEQYF. The rearrangement uses TRBV19 and TRBJ2-7, with D maybe TRBD2 (6 bases). Germline V lookup: CDR1 LNHDA, CDR2 SQIVND (reference sequence). The CDR3 is 16 residues long. Trimming cost V 0 bases and J 4 bases, with 16 bases left between them.

J is TRBJ2-7 and V is TRBV30; 10 positions agree with TRBD2. Germline lookup yields CDR1 GTSNPN and CDR2 SVGIG (reference sequence). The CDR3 is 13 amino acids. The trim removed 6 bases at V and 3 bases at J, leaving 5 bases unmatched. CDR3 coding DNA: TGTGCCTGCTCACTAGCGGGAAGCTACGAGCAGTACTTC. Translation gives CACSLAGSYEQYF.

CDR3 nucleotide sequence: TGCAGCGTGTCCCGGGGTTATACTGAAGCTTTCTTT. This codes for CSVSRGYTEAFF. The chain carries TRBV29-1 and TRBJ1-1; D call uncertain. The CDR3 runs to 12 residues. V lost 6 bases and J 5 bases, leaving 13 bases between the germline ends. Per germline, CDR1 SQVTM and CDR2 ANQGSEA.

The rearrangement links TRBV3-1 (or the pseudogene TRBV3-2) to TRBJ2-1; 7 bases map to TRBD2. The germline gives CDR1 LGHDT, CDR2 YNNKEL (reference sequence). The CDR3 loop spans 16 amino acids. The V segment lost 2 bases and the J segment 3 bases; nucleotides outside the gene matches: 7. CDR3 amino acids: CASSQPGLVFYNEQFF. As DNA, the CDR3 is TGTGCCAGCAGCCAACCTGGACTAGTTTTCTACAATGAGCAGTTCTTC.